A selection of T cell receptor beta chains follows, all from one sample in a study of siplizumab effects on memory and regulatory T cells. The protocol was immunoSEQ multiplex PCR, while the TCRdb copy is restricted to in-frame clones and leaves out a portion. Here the sample spans around 65,000 clones, around 80% being singletons. The sequenced sample was memory CD4+ T cells sorted from blood. These receptors all stem from a human donor in good health. The CDR3 runs from the conserved cysteine through the conserved F or W. Fields, in order: J gene, D gene, V gene, clone size, CDR3 protein, CDR3 DNA. D genes are given only for firm matches. Rows give clone size only sometimes, using once, few, many, or a class for an expanded clone.

j_gene: TRBJ2-1
d_gene: NA
v_gene: TRBV6-5
abundance: NA
CDR3aa: CASSIRDSRYEQFF
CDR3nt: TGTGCCAGCAGTATACGGGACTCGAGGTATGAGCAGTTCTTC

j_gene: TRBJ2-3
d_gene: NA
v_gene: TRBV5-1
abundance: NA
CDR3aa: CASSRGGFTDTQYF
CDR3nt: TGCGCCAGCTCCCGCGGGGGCTTCACAGATACGCAGTATTTT

j_gene: TRBJ1-3
d_gene: TRBD1
v_gene: TRBV11-3
abundance: NA
CDR3aa: CASSSDRGNTIYF
CDR3nt: TGTGCCAGCAGCTCGGACAGGGGAAACACCATATATTTT

j_gene: TRBJ2-5
d_gene: NA
v_gene: TRBV9
abundance: NA
CDR3aa: CASSFGGGTQETQYF
CDR3nt: TGTGCCAGCAGCTTTGGAGGGGGGACTCAAGAGACCCAGTACTTC

j_gene: TRBJ1-1
d_gene: NA
v_gene: TRBV7-9
abundance: NA
CDR3aa: CASSLLTTEHRF
CDR3nt: TGTGCCAGCAGCTTATTGACGACCGAACACCGCTTT

j_gene: TRBJ1-4
d_gene: NA
v_gene: TRBV2
abundance: NA
CDR3aa: CASNGVGEKLFF
CDR3nt: TGTGCCAGCAACGGGGTTGGGGAAAAACTGTTTTTT

j_gene: TRBJ2-1
d_gene: NA
v_gene: TRBV25-1
abundance: NA
CDR3aa: CASSESGGGLGHEQFF
CDR3nt: TGTGCCAGCAGTGAAAGTGGGGGTGGACTGGGGCATGAGCAGTTCTTC

j_gene: TRBJ1-6
d_gene: NA
v_gene: TRBV27
abundance: NA
CDR3aa: CASSLFGAGPAYNSPLHF
CDR3nt: TGTGCCAGCAGTTTATTCGGCGCAGGGCCAGCCTATAATTCACCCCTCCACTTT

j_gene: TRBJ2-3
d_gene: NA
v_gene: TRBV2
abundance: once
CDR3aa: CATSLARADTQYF
CDR3nt: TGTGCCACATCTTTAGCCCGCGCAGATACGCAGTATTTT

j_gene: TRBJ2-2
d_gene: TRBD2
v_gene: TRBV7-2
abundance: NA
CDR3aa: CASSLKSGGSTGELFF
CDR3nt: TGTGCCAGCAGCTTAAAAAGCGGGGGGAGCACCGGGGAGCTGTTTTTT

j_gene: TRBJ2-3
d_gene: TRBD1
v_gene: TRBV7-9
abundance: once
CDR3aa: CASSRQGADTQYF
CDR3nt: TGTGCCAGCAGCCGACAGGGGGCAGATACGCAGTATTTT

j_gene: TRBJ2-3
d_gene: NA
v_gene: TRBV5-4
abundance: NA
CDR3aa: CASIMERTDTQYF
CDR3nt: TGTGCCAGCATAATGGAACGCACAGATACGCAGTATTTT

j_gene: TRBJ2-3
d_gene: TRBD2
v_gene: TRBV5-6
abundance: NA
CDR3aa: CASSFSGVTDTQYF
CDR3nt: TGTGCCAGCAGCTTCAGCGGGGTCACAGATACGCAGTATTTT